This T cell receptor beta chain came from a study of blood T cell repertoires in COVID-19. With regard to this clone: The sample carries other DNA sequences with the same CDR3.

Sequenced by immunoSEQ multiplex PCR; TCRdb stores in-frame clones only, minus some. The repertoire holds tens of thousands of clones, with about nine tenths as singletons. V was trimmed by 4 bases and J by 0 bases, leaving 6 bases between them. Germline CDR1 SGHDN, CDR2 FVKESK. The CDR3 is 13 residues long. The source material was peripheral blood. The TCR sequence derives from a woman aged 80 or over with active COVID-19. This rearrangement joins TRBV14 to TRBJ1-1, with D possibly being TRBD1 (5 bases). This CDR3 is CASSRGLNTEAFF. CDR3 DNA sequence: TGTGCCAGCAGCCGGGGCTTGAACACTGAAGCTTTCTTT.